These 18 T cell receptor beta chains originate from one sample sequenced in a study of T cell responses to AZD1222 COVID-19 vaccine. The method was immunoSEQ multiplex PCR; TCRdb's version includes in-frame clones alone and lacks a portion of them. The sample holds approximately 80,000 clones, 88% seen once. Sample: peripheral blood, taken on day 0 of MenACWY control vaccination. The receptors here all came from an adult in good health.

In this sample, this clone turned up a few times. The chain combines TRBV29-1 with TRBJ1-2, with D perhaps TRBD1 (5 bases). V lost 7 bases and J 2 bases, leaving 14 bases between the germline ends. The CDR3 runs to 13 residues. CDR1 and CDR2 (germline): SQVTM, ANQGSEA. This CDR3 is CSDAGTGNYGYTF. DNA for the CDR3: TGCAGCGATGCGGGGACGGGGAACTATGGCTACACCTTC.

This clone was observed once. Other DNA sequences in this specimen translate into the identical CDR3. This sequence joins TRBV6-1 and TRBJ1-1, with TRBD1 matching over 8 bases. Germline V CDR1 and CDR2: MNHNS, SASEGT. The CDR3 contains 13 residues. After removal of 3 bases from V and 5 bases from J, the junction contained 2 bases not matched to a gene. This CDR3 reads CASSEQGATEAFF. The CDR3, as DNA: TGTGCCAGCAGTGAGCAGGGGGCGACTGAAGCTTTCTTT.

The table lists this clone with a count of one. The V call is TRBV5-1, the J call TRBJ1-5; D is undetermined. The V gene lost 0 bases and the J gene lost 0 bases, with 4 bases spanning the gap. CDR1 and CDR2 from the germline V gene are SGHRS and YFSETQ. This CDR3 comprises 14 residues. CDR3 coding DNA: TGCGCCAGCAGCTTGGACCCTAGCAATCAGCCCCAGCATTTT. Its translation is CASSLDPSNQPQHF.

The genes are TRBV11-3 and TRBJ1-2; D is unresolved. Trimming shortened V by 0 bases and J by 7 bases, and 6 bases separated the two germline ends. Germline V gives CDR1 SGHNT, CDR2 YENEEA. The CDR3 is made up of 12 amino acids. The CDR3 nucleotides are TGTGCCAGCAGCTTAGATTCGGGTGGCTACACCTTC. Translated, it gives CASSLDSGGYTF. The whole variable domain, remainder taken from reference TRBV11-3 and TRBJ1-2, is EAGVVQSPRYKIIEKKQPVAFWCNPISGHNTLYWYLQNLGQGPELLIRYENEEAVDDSQLPKDRFSAERLKGVDSTLKIQPAELGDSAVYLCASSLDSGGYTFGSGTRLTVV.

The chain uses TRBV14 and TRBJ2-1, with 8 positions matching TRBD1. The ends lost 4 bases at V and 3 bases at J; junction bases unmatched: 11. Germline V gene sequence: CDR1 SGHDN, CDR2 FVKESK. CDR3 length: 17 residues. The CDR3 is CASSLLPGTGRYNEQFF. The CDR3 DNA reads TGTGCCAGCAGCCTCCTCCCGGGGACAGGCCGCTACAATGAGCAGTTCTTC.

The genes are TRBV18 and TRBJ1-5; possible D gene TRBD1, 5 bases. The length of the CDR3 is 13 residues. From germline, CDR1 is KGHSH and CDR2 LQKENI. V lost 2 bases to trimming and J lost 7 bases, with 9 bases between them. The CDR3 region is CASSPTGEQPQHF. In nucleotides, the CDR3 is TGTGCCAGCTCACCAACGGGGGAACAGCCCCAGCATTTT.

J is TRBJ1-1 and V is TRBV11-2; 7 bases fit TRBD1. The V segment lost 1 base and the J segment 6 bases; nucleotides outside the gene matches: 2. The CDR3 length is 13 residues. CDR1 SGHAT and CDR2 FQNNGV come from the germline V gene. This chain's CDR3 is CASSLARGAEAFF. CDR3 nucleotides: TGTGCCAGCAGCTTAGCCAGGGGGGCTGAAGCTTTCTTT.

This chain joins TRBV28 and TRBJ1-5; possibly TRBD1 for D (5 bases). Trimming shortened V by 8 bases and J by 2 bases, and 13 bases separated the two germline ends. Germline assignment: CDR1 MDHEN and CDR2 SYDVKM. The length of the CDR3 is 14 residues. CDR3 protein: CASQYGGRNQPQHF. The CDR3 DNA follows: TGTGCCAGCCAGTATGGGGGTCGCAATCAGCCCCAGCATTTT.

The rearrangement joins TRBV19 to TRBJ1-1; no reliable D call. The CDR3 extends over 16 amino acids. CDR1 and CDR2 (germline): LNHDA, SQIVND (reference sequence). The ends were cut back, 3 bases at V and 0 bases at J, with 14 bases in the middle. The CDR3 region is CASSIGEDGMNTEAFF. CDR3 nucleotide sequence: TGTGCCAGTAGTATTGGGGAGGACGGTATGAACACTGAAGCTTTCTTT.

The chain employs TRBV4-1 and TRBJ2-7; D unclear. This CDR3 has 13 residues. Germline V gene sequence: CDR1 MGHRA, CDR2 YSYEKL. Trimming took off 0 bases at V and 4 bases at J, with 7 bases between the two ends. The CDR3 region has the DNA TGCGCCAGCAGCCAAGAAGGCAAATACGAGCAGTACTTC. The encoded protein is CASSQEGKYEQYF.

The chain uses TRBV5-1 and TRBJ1-3; D remains ambiguous. This CDR3 spans 18 amino acids. Trimming pared 4 bases from V and 0 bases from J, leaving 20 bases between. CDR1 SGHRS and CDR2 YFSETQ come from the germline V gene. In DNA form, the CDR3 reads TGCGCCAGCAGCGGGATAAGCGGGTCCGCAAGCTCTGGAAACACCATATATTTT. It yields the protein CASSGISGSASSGNTIYF.

The chain is built from TRBV9 and TRBJ1-1; D gene uncertain. CDR1 is SGDLS and CDR2 is YYNGEE in the germline V gene. The CDR3 has 16 amino acids. Trimming removed 0 bases from V and 1 base from J, with 13 bases in between. CDR3: CASSVDPLGGNTEAFF. As DNA, the CDR3 is TGTGCCAGCAGCGTAGACCCCCTTGGTGGGAACACTGAAGCTTTCTTT.

This chain uses TRBV12-3 or TRBV12-4 with TRBJ2-7; D call uncertain. The CDR3 runs to 11 residues. Between the trimmed V and J ends, which lost 3 bases and 6 bases, there was a span of 6 bases. The CDR3 DNA follows: TGTGCCAGCAGTTTGGCGGTCGAGCAGTACTTC. It yields the protein CASSLAVEQYF.

The chain carries TRBV27 and TRBJ1-6, with 8 bases lining up with TRBD1. Germline CDR1 is MNHEY and CDR2 is SMNVEV (reference sequence). The CDR3 contains 16 residues. Trimming cost V 5 bases and J 2 bases; bases outside gene matches: 5. CDR3 residues: CASSPLTGAYNSPLHF. CDR3 nucleotides: TGTGCCAGCAGTCCTCTGACAGGGGCCTATAATTCACCCCTCCACTTT.

The V call is TRBV6-5, the J call TRBJ1-1, with D tentatively TRBD1 (5 bases). V lost 2 bases and J lost 5, with 12 bases in between. This CDR3 region has 14 residues. The germline CDR1 and CDR2 sequences are MNHEY and SVGAGI. CDR3 sequence reads: CASSYGGEGTEAFF. CDR3 nucleotides: TGTGCCAGCAGTTACGGGGGTGAGGGGACTGAAGCTTTCTTT.

The CDR3 nucleotides are TGTGCCACCAGCAGAGATGTAGGGACGGCCAATCGGGTGAACACTGAAGCTTTCTTT. Translation: CATSRDVGTANRVNTEAFF. This chain uses TRBV15 with TRBJ1-1; tentatively, D is TRBD1 (5 bases). Trimming took 0 bases from V and 0 from J, leaving 20 bases between them. Germline-derived CDR1 and CDR2 are LNHNV and YYDKDF (reference sequence). CDR3 size: 19 residues.

The chain couples TRBV7-9 to TRBJ1-2, with TRBD1 matching 7 bases. Per the germline V gene, CDR1 is SEHNR and CDR2 is FQNEAQ (reference sequence). The CDR3 totals 15 residues. V gave up 2 bases and J gave up 0 bases; unmatched junction bases: 3. The CDR3 spells CASSLQGVSNYGYTF. The CDR3 region has the DNA TGTGCCAGCAGCTTACAGGGGGTTTCTAACTATGGCTACACCTTC.

The rearrangement uses TRBV9 and TRBJ2-5; 7 bases match TRBD1. After removal of 2 bases from V and 2 bases from J, the junction contained 6 bases not matched to a gene. This CDR3 has 15 residues. CDR1 SGDLS and CDR2 YYNGEE come from the germline V gene. The CDR3 coding sequence is TGTGCCAGCAGCGTGGATCCAGGGGGACAAGAGACCCAGTACTTC. Protein product: CASSVDPGGQETQYF.